This record concerns one T cell receptor (beta chain) sequence. The antigen remains undetermined. This record comes from a study of graft-versus-host responses after intestinal transplantation. Study-level points and caveats: Some GvH clones appeared in ileal mucosa or blood before recipient bone marrow. Allografts from individuals with graft-donor T cell macrochimerism displayed high graft-versus-host to host-versus-graft clonal ratios. Early after transplant, HvG clones declined as circulating GvH clones peaked.

The data were produced by immunoSEQ multiplex PCR, yet TCRdb's version contains in-frame clones alone and is incomplete. The data contain 150,000 or so clones, around 90% of them singletons. CDR1 is SGHDN, CDR2 FVKESK, per germline. V lost 5 bases, J lost 0 bases, and 6 bases stayed unmatched. The CDR3 totals 16 residues. The sample in question was unstimulated CD4+ T cells sorted from spleen or lymph node cells, obtained before intestinal transplant. J is TRBJ1-3 and V is TRBV14, with TRBD1 matching 8 bases. This receptor was obtained from a human donor who received an intestinal transplant. DNA for the CDR3: TGTGCCAGCAGCGTAAGACAGGGGTCCTCTGGAAACACCATATATTTT. Translated, it gives CASSVRQGSSGNTIYF.